This T cell receptor (beta chain) is drawn from a study of cytomegalovirus exposure and HLA in healthy donors. Findings of the study overall: As was reported, the HLA-A and HLA-B alleles of most subjects were accurately predicted from TCR beta sequences. Association of a missense DCLRE1C variant with TCR beta V- and J-gene trimming was reported in a later analysis.

Primers included in the PCR were 60 Vbeta and 13 Jbeta primers. Per the original data handling: Approximately 79 million unique TCR beta chains, roughly 11 million of them shared, were counted by a later analysis. This table comes from immunoSEQ multiplex PCR, and its TCRdb copy is limited to in-frame clones, with some not included. The DNA was the basis for D and trimming; V, J and clone size are from that table. The sample has around 98,000 clones, about four fifths seen once. Concerning this clone: Its antigen is undetermined.

Though probably carrying unrecorded immune exposures, donors were nominally healthy at sampling. V lost 3 bases to trimming and J lost 8 bases, with 13 bases between them. CDR1 is MDHEN and CDR2 is SYDVKM in the germline V gene. The CDR3 contains 13 residues. The origin of this receptor is a woman between 35 and 50 years old in good health and CMV-seronegative. Material: PBMCs. This chain joins TRBV28 and TRBJ1-2; D gene unclear. CDR3 sequence (DNA): TGTGCCAGCAGTTTCCTTCGCGACTTAGGCTACACCTTC. This encodes CASSFLRDLGYTF.